This passage covers 10 T cell receptor beta chains from one sample sequenced in a study of control samples from healthy donors and cancer patients. This table comes from immunoSEQ multiplex PCR, and its TCRdb copy is limited to in-frame clones, with some not included. Here the sample spans roughly 49,000 clones, almost 90% being singletons. Sequences were obtained from PBMCs. Every receptor here comes from a man aged 50 or older with head and neck cancer.

The CDR3 here is CASSLPLRSRGSDTGELFF. The CDR3 DNA reads as TGTGCCAGCAGCTTACCCCTTCGAAGCCGGGGGAGCGACACCGGGGAGCTGTTTTTT. The chain links TRBV7-6 to TRBJ2-2, with D perhaps TRBD2 (6 bases). This CDR3 contains 19 residues. Per germline, CDR1 SGHVS and CDR2 FNYEAQ. Trimming stripped 2 bases from V and 3 bases from J, with 22 bases between.

The chain is built from TRBV30 and TRBJ1-6; possibly TRBD1 for D (6 bases). Germline assignment: CDR1 GTSNPN and CDR2 SVGIG (reference sequence). The CDR3 is 13 residues long. With 4 bases removed from V and 3 bases from J, the gap between germline ends came to 7 bases. CDR3 nucleotide sequence: TGTGCCTGGAAGGGACACTATAATTCACCCCTCCACTTT. Its protein is CAWKGHYNSPLHF.

The chain links TRBV5-5 to TRBJ2-2, with no clear D. Trimming stripped 4 bases from V and 6 bases from J, with 13 bases between. The length of the CDR3 is 14 residues. The germline CDR1 and CDR2 sequences are SGHKS and YYEKEE (reference sequence). The CDR3 sequence is CASSLTNVPGELFF. As DNA, the CDR3 is TGTGCCAGCAGCCTCACAAACGTCCCCGGGGAGCTGTTTTTT.

The rearrangement links TRBV5-1 to TRBJ2-2, with a tentative D call TRBD2 (6 bases). CDR3 size: 14 residues. Trimming removed 0 bases at V and 7 bases at J, with 10 bases between. CDR1 and CDR2 (germline): SGHRS, YFSETQ. This chain's CDR3 is CASSLGLVVGELFF. In nucleotides, the CDR3 is TGCGCCAGCAGCTTGGGACTAGTGGTCGGGGAGCTGTTTTTT.

This clone occurred once. An end of the junction does not agree with germline; a read error may underlie this. J is TRBJ2-2 and V is TRBV5-1; D possibly uses TRBD1 or TRBD2 (5 bases each). This CDR3 is 19 amino acids long. Germline CDR1 and CDR2: SGHRS and YFSETQ. In nucleotides, the CDR3 is TGCGTCAGCAGCTTGGCCTGGACACCCGGCGGGCTGAACACCGGGGAGCTGTTTTTT. It encodes CVSSLAWTPGGLNTGELFF.

The rearrangement links TRBV3-1 (or the pseudogene TRBV3-2) to TRBJ2-5, with D unclear. Deletions cut 1 base from V and 3 bases from J, with 9 bases between. CDR1 and CDR2 from the germline V gene are LGHDT and YNNKEL (reference sequence). CDR3 size: 14 residues. For the CDR3, the DNA is TGTGCCAGCAGCCAAGGGTCTAGGAAAGAGACCCAGTACTTC. Its protein is CASSQGSRKETQYF.

This chain joins TRBV2 and TRBJ1-6, with TRBD1 matching over 9 bases. Trimming removed 1 base from V and 6 bases from J; junction bases left unmatched: 1. The CDR3 loop spans 15 amino acids. CDR1 SNHLY and CDR2 FYNNEI come from the germline V gene. The CDR3, as DNA: TGTGCCAGCAGTGAAGAGGGACAGGGTAATTCACCCCTCCACTTT. This encodes CASSEEGQGNSPLHF.

The chain carries TRBV4-3 and TRBJ1-1, with D uncertain. There are 14 residues in the CDR3. Germline V gene sequence: CDR1 LGHNA, CDR2 YSLEER. With 4 bases removed from V and 1 base from J, the gap between germline ends came to 10 bases. The CDR3 protein is CASSLGMKNTEAFF. CDR3 nucleotides: TGCGCCAGCAGCCTAGGGATGAAGAACACTGAAGCTTTCTTT.

The chain joins TRBV5-1 to TRBJ2-5; 9 bases agree with TRBD2. Trimming at V came to 5 bases and at J to 2 bases, leaving 7 bases not matched to a gene. The CDR3 runs 15 residues. Germline CDR1 SGHRS, CDR2 YFSETQ. Written as DNA, the CDR3 is TGCGCCAGCAGAAATATAGCGGGGGTACAAGAGACCCAGTACTTC. Translating gives CASRNIAGVQETQYF.

The rearrangement links TRBV7-8 to TRBJ1-5, with TRBD1 identical over 7 bases. Germline CDR1 is SGHVS and CDR2 is FQNEAQ. The V gene end was trimmed by 5 bases and the J gene end by 0 bases; junction bases not matched to a gene: 10. The CDR3 is made up of 17 amino acids. In DNA form, the CDR3 reads TGTGCCAGCAGCAGCATCCGGGACAGATATAGCAATCAGCCCCAGCATTTT. Translating it yields CASSSIRDRYSNQPQHF. The whole variable domain, remainder taken from reference TRBV7-8 and TRBJ1-5, is GAGVSQSPRYKVAKRGQDVALRCDPISGHVSLFWYQQALGQGPEFLTYFQNEAQLDKSGLPSDRFFAERPEGSVSTLKIQRTQQEDSAVYLCASSSIRDRYSNQPQHFGDGTRLSIL.